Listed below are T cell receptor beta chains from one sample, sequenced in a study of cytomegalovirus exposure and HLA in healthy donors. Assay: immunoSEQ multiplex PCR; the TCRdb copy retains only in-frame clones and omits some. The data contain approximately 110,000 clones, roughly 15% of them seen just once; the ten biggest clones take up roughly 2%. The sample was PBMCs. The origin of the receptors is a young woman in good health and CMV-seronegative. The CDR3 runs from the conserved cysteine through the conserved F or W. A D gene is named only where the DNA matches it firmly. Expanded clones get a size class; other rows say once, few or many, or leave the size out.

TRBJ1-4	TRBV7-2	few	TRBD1	CASSHQDREANEKLFF	TGTGCCAGCAGCCACCAAGACAGGGAAGCTAATGAAAAACTGTTTTTT
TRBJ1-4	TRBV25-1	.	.	CASSGAQATNEKLFF	TGTGCCAGCAGTGGGGCCCAGGCAACTAATGAAAAACTGTTTTTT
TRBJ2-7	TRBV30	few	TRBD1	CAWSEWDRGREQYF	TGTGCCTGGAGTGAGTGGGACAGGGGTCGTGAGCAGTACTTC
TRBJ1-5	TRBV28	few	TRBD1	CASSPLGQAEPQHF	TGTGCCAGCAGCCCCCTGGGACAGGCGGAGCCCCAGCATTTT
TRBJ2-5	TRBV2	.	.	CASGSGVYQETQYF	TGTGCCAGCGGCAGCGGAGTGTACCAAGAGACCCAGTACTTC
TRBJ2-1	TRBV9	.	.	CASSRVSGEQFF	TGTGCCAGCAGCCGAGTTTCAGGTGAGCAGTTCTTC
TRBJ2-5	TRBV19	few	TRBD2	CASSRLAGVQETQYF	TGTGCCAGTAGTCGACTAGCGGGGGTGCAAGAGACCCAGTACTTC
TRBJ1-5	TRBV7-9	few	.	CASSPDRSLNQPQHF	TGTGCCAGCAGCCCCGACAGGAGTCTCAATCAGCCCCAGCATTTT
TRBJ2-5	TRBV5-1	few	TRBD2	CASSPAGGEGETQYF	TGCGCCAGCAGCCCCGCGGGCGGGGAGGGAGAGACCCAGTACTTC
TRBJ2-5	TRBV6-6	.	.	CASSSPVETQYF	TGTGCCAGCAGTTCCCCCGTAGAGACCCAGTACTTC
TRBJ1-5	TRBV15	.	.	CATSSEGGGNQPQHF	TGTGCCACCAGCAGCGAGGGAGGAGGCAATCAGCCCCAGCATTTT
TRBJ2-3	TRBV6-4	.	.	CASSTGDTDTQYF	TGTGCCAGCAGTACGGGGGACACAGATACGCAGTATTTT
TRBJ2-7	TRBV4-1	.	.	CASSQVLNRAYEQYF	TGCGCCAGCAGCCAAGTACTGAACAGGGCCTACGAGCAGTACTTC
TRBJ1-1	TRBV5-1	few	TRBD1	CASSPVGTAMNTEAFF	TGCGCCAGCAGCCCTGTCGGGACAGCAATGAACACTGAAGCTTTCTTT